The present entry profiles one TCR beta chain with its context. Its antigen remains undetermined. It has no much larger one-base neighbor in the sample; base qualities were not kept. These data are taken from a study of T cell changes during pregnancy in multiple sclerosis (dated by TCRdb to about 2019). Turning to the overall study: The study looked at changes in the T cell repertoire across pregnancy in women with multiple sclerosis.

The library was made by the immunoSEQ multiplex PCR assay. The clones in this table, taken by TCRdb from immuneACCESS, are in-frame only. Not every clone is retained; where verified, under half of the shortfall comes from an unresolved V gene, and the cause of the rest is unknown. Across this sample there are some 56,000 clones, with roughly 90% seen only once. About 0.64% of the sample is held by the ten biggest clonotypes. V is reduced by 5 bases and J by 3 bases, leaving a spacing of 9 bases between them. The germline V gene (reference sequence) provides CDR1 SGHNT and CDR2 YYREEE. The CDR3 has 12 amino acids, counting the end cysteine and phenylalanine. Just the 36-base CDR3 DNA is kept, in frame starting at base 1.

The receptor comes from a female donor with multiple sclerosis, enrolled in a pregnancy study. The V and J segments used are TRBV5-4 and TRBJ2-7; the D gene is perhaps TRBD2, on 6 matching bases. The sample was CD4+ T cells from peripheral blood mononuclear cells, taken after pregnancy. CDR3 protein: CASRRDRYEQYF. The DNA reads TGTGCCAGCAGGCGGGACCGCTACGAGCAGTACTTC.